This T cell receptor (beta chain) stems from a study of blood T cell repertoires in COVID-19. The wider study: Samples taken during acute and convalescent COVID-19 were collected in the United States, Italy and Spain. PBMCs, B-cell-depleted T cells, or T cells provided the cDNA or gDNA that made up the material.

Authors' processing steps: Estimated nucleated cell counts came from reference gene primer amplification. Method: immunoSEQ multiplex PCR; TCRdb's copy keeps in-frame clones and lacks some. V and J calls and clone size follow that table, whereas D and trimming were derived from the DNA. The table records 150,000 or so clones, around four fifths of them present only once. This CDR3 is 17 amino acids long. The chain employs TRBV12-2 and TRBJ1-2; the DNA was not compared with TRBD1, the D call given in the table. TRBV12-2 is a listed pseudogene. Sequenced: peripheral blood. The TCR originated in a woman of 80 years or more with acute or convalescent COVID-19. The CDR3 DNA reads TGTGCAAGTCGCGTCCGGGACAGGGGGAGTTTTAACTATGGCTACACCTTC. Translating it yields CASRVRDRGSFNYGYTF.